The next 8 T cell receptor beta chains were all read from a single sample in a study of cytomegalovirus exposure and HLA in healthy donors. The PCR contained 60 Vbeta and 13 Jbeta primers. Generated by immunoSEQ multiplex PCR, the TCRdb table keeps only in-frame clones and is missing some. The sample yields 120,000 or so clones, of which the top ten take up approximately 3.9%. The source material was PBMCs. The source of these receptors is a man aged 18 to 35 in good health and CMV-seronegative.

The chain uses TRBV5-1 and TRBJ2-5; 9 bases fit TRBD2. V was clipped by 1 base and J by 11 bases; unmatched bases: 9. Germline CDR1 SGHRS, CDR2 YFSETQ. The CDR3 covers 14 residues. CDR3 bases: TGCGCCAGCAGCTTGAGTAAGCGGGAGGCAGAGCAGTACTTC. This translates into CASSLSKREAEQYF.

The rearrangement uses TRBV18 and TRBJ1-1; no clear D gene. The CDR3 sequence is 15 residues long. Trimming cost V 1 base and J 0 bases, with 9 bases left between them. Germline-derived CDR1 and CDR2 are KGHSH and LQKENI. The CDR3 region has the DNA TGTGCCAGCTCACCACTTACCGGGATGAACACTGAAGCTTTCTTT. Residues: CASSPLTGMNTEAFF.

The chain joins TRBV19 to TRBJ2-5, with 10 positions matching TRBD2. Germline V gene lookup returns CDR1 LNHDA and CDR2 SQIVND (reference sequence). The CDR3 extends over 15 amino acids. With V trimmed by 5 bases and J by 2 bases, 5 bases remained unmatched. The CDR3 region is CASSPLAGGQETQYF. The CDR3 nucleotides are TGTGCCAGTAGTCCTTTAGCGGGAGGACAAGAGACCCAGTACTTC.

This chain links TRBV13 with TRBJ2-1, with D tentatively TRBD2 (6 bases). V shed 10 bases and J shed 4 bases, with 14 bases lying between them. This CDR3 comprises 13 residues. CDR1 PRHDT and CDR2 FYEKMQ come from the germline V gene (reference sequence). The CDR3 protein is CAIKRAGYNEQFF. Here the CDR3 DNA reads TGTGCCATAAAGCGGGCGGGATACAATGAGCAGTTCTTC.

As to this clone: One junction end does not reproduce the germline sequence, and a read error may be involved. The chain joins TRBV2 to TRBJ1-1, with 8 positions matching TRBD1. CDR3 length equals 12 residues. Germline V gene data show CDR1 as SNHLY and CDR2 as FYNNEI. CDR3 sequence: CASSGAWGDRYF. The CDR3 nucleotides are TGTGCCAGCAGTGGCGCCTGGGGGGACAGGTACTTT. Complete variable domain (other parts from reference TRBV2 and TRBJ1-1): EPEVTQTPSHQVTQMGQEVILRCVPISNHLYFYWYRQILGQKVEFLVSFYNNEISEKSEIFDDQFSVERPDGSNFTLKIRSTKLEDSAMYFCASSGAWGDRYFGQGTRLTVV.

The J gene is TRBJ2-2, the V gene TRBV11-2; 7 bases are shared with TRBD1. V lost 4 bases to trimming and J lost 6 bases; unmatched junction nucleotides: 14. Looked up from germline, CDR1 is SGHAT and CDR2 is FQNNGV. There are 17 residues in the CDR3. Written as DNA, the CDR3 is TGTGCCAGCAGCTCACCGCTGACAGGGCGGAAGGCCGGGGAGCTGTTTTTT. Its protein product is CASSSPLTGRKAGELFF.

The V gene is TRBV5-1, the J gene TRBJ2-3, with 7 bases identical to TRBD1. Unmatched junction bases numbered 2, after V lost 3 bases and J lost 1 base. The length of the CDR3 is 14 residues. Germline V CDR1 and CDR2: SGHRS, YFSETQ. The CDR3 sequence: CASSYGQGTDTQYF. In DNA form, the CDR3 reads TGCGCCAGCAGCTACGGACAGGGCACAGATACGCAGTATTTT.

The chain uses TRBV4-1 and TRBJ1-5, with a tentative D call TRBD1 (5 bases). CDR3 size: 14 residues. Trimming cost V 4 bases and J 3 bases, with 10 bases left between them. Germline CDR1 is MGHRA and CDR2 is YSYEKL. The CDR3 is CASSRQGINQPQHF. CDR3 coding DNA: TGCGCCAGCAGCCGCCAGGGTATCAATCAGCCCCAGCATTTT.